Following are 27 T cell receptor beta chains from one sample sequenced in a study of metastatic and nonmetastatic thyroid tumors. Patients had received no treatment of any kind before thyroid surgery. TCRdb used MiXCR to call clones anew from the PCR reads. The top ten hold roughly 9% of the sample, which has tens of thousands of clones, 12% seen once. The sequenced material came from blood. These receptors were collected from a male donor with papillary thyroid cancer or a benign thyroid nodule (not recorded which). Some clones in this sample may be carry-over from other donors' samples.

The table lists this clone with many counts. This rearrangement joins TRBV12-3 or TRBV12-4 to TRBJ2-7, with TRBD2 matching 8 bases. V dropped 0 bases and J dropped 9; count of bases not matched to a gene: 4. The CDR3 length is 13 residues. The CDR3 sequence is CASSLASGIGQYF. CDR3 sequence (DNA): TGTGCCAGCAGTTTAGCTAGCGGGATAGGGCAGTACTTC.

This clone has at least ten counts. J is TRBJ2-1 and V is TRBV4-1; D not resolved. CDR1 and CDR2 from the germline V gene are MGHRA and YSYEKL. V lost 5 bases, J lost 5 bases, and 10 bases lay in between. This CDR3 contains 13 residues. This chain's CDR3 is CASSRAGNNEQFF. The CDR3, as DNA: TGCGCCAGCAGCAGGGCAGGAAACAATGAGCAGTTCTTC.

The sample holds many counts of this clone. V and J are TRBV6-1 and TRBJ1-4; 10 positions agree with TRBD1. J gave up 8 bases and V 6 bases, and 15 bases lay outside the gene matches. Germline lookup yields CDR1 MNHNS and CDR2 SASEGT. The CDR3 contains 17 residues. The CDR3 DNA follows: TGTGCCAGCAGGGAGACAGGGGGCGCGATTGGAAGGGAAAAACTGTTTTTT. Its translation: CASRETGGAIGREKLFF.

The V call is TRBV7-2, the J call TRBJ2-3; D unclear. Trimming took off 2 bases at V and 5 bases at J, with 5 bases between the two ends. Germline CDR1 SGHTA, CDR2 FQGNSA. The CDR3 is 12 amino acids. The CDR3 DNA reads TGTGCCAGCAGCTTATCGCTAGATACGCAGTATTTT. Translated: CASSLSLDTQYF.

This clone has ten or more counts. The gene calls are TRBV7-2 and TRBJ2-1, with TRBD2 as a possible D gene (5 bases). Trimming shortened V by 3 bases and J by 4 bases, and 19 bases separated the two germline ends. CDR1 is SGHTA, CDR2 FQGNSA, per germline. The CDR3 sequence is 17 residues long. The CDR3, as DNA: TGTGCCAGCAGCTTCGCCGACGGGGTCCTAAGATACAATGAGCAGTTCTTC. Amino acid sequence: CASSFADGVLRYNEQFF.

This clone appeared many times. The CDR3 loop is CASSYRSGPETQYF. CDR3 bases: TGCGCCAGCAGCTACCGGTCAGGGCCAGAGACCCAGTACTTC. The chain links TRBV5-1 to TRBJ2-5; tentative D call: TRBD1 (5 bases). CDR1 SGHRS and CDR2 YFSETQ come from the germline V gene. V shed 3 bases and J shed 4 bases, with 13 bases lying between them. This CDR3 has 14 amino acids.

In its sample, this clone was seen many times. The chain combines TRBV14 with TRBJ2-7, with D perhaps TRBD1 (6 bases). This CDR3 is built from 14 residues. Germline V gene data show CDR1 as SGHDN and CDR2 as FVKESK. V lost 0 bases and J lost 4, with 10 bases in between. As DNA, the CDR3 is TGTGCCAGCAGCCAAGACAGGGGTTTTTACGAGCAGTACTTC. It specifies CASSQDRGFYEQYF.

A few counts support this clone. This may be a read error: a much more frequent sequence differs by one nucleotide. The conserved closing phenylalanine or tryptophan is absent in this CDR3, likely reflecting a read error. V usage is TRBV10-2 and J usage is TRBJ2-7; 8 nucleotides align to TRBD1. Germline V gene lookup returns CDR1 WSHSY and CDR2 SAAADI. This CDR3 is built from 14 residues. Unmatched junction bases numbered 2, after V lost 3 bases and J lost 1 base. The chain's CDR3 is CASSDGQGSYEQYP. In nucleotides, the CDR3 is TGCGCCAGCAGTGATGGACAGGGATCCTACGAGCAGTACCCC.

Many counts were recorded for this clone. CDR3 loop: CASSLSQDYGYTF. In nucleotides, the CDR3 is TGTGCCAGCAGCTTGAGTCAGGACTATGGCTACACCTTC. This sequence joins TRBV11-2 and TRBJ1-2; no clear D gene. Trimming shortened V by 3 bases and J by 3 bases, and 8 bases separated the two germline ends. The CDR3 consists of 13 residues. CDR1 and CDR2 (germline): SGHAT, FQNNGV.

The chain uses TRBV6-6 and TRBJ1-3; no clear D gene. The CDR3 spans 18 residues. Trimming removed 6 bases from V and 2 bases from J, with 23 bases in between. Germline V gene sequence: CDR1 MNHNY, CDR2 SVGAGI (reference sequence). The CDR3 protein is CASSLSGQCVLTGNTIYF. CDR3 sequence (DNA): TGTGCCAGCAGCCTCTCTGGGCAGTGCGTATTAACTGGAAACACCATATATTTT.

As regards this clone: A much larger clone sits a single nucleotide away, making a read error possible. The genes are TRBV11-3 and TRBJ2-5; D remains unclear. Trimming took off 3 bases at V and 8 bases at J, with 10 bases between the two ends. Germline loops: CDR1 SGHNT, CDR2 YENEEA. The CDR3 loop spans 12 amino acids. The CDR3 DNA reads TGTGCCAGCAGCTTGGGTAGGGATACCCAGTACTTC. The encoded protein is CASSLGRDTQYF.

This clone appeared many times. The chain recombines TRBV29-1 with TRBJ2-7, with no clear D. Deletions cut 6 bases from V and 7 bases from J, with 19 bases between. The CDR3 covers 13 residues. Germline lookup yields CDR1 SQVTM and CDR2 ANQGSEA. In DNA form, the CDR3 reads TGCAGCGTCCAATCACAGATCTTCGGGGAGCAGTACTTC. It is translated as CSVQSQIFGEQYF.

In the case of this clone: A much larger clone differs from this one at a single base, so this may be a read error. The CDR3 sequence: CASSQDTGATYTQYF. CDR3 nucleotides: TGTGCCAGCAGCCAAGACACCGGGGCCACATATACGCAGTATTTT. V and J are TRBV4-2 and TRBJ2-3; tentatively, D is TRBD1 or TRBD2 (5 bases each). The germline CDR1 and CDR2 sequences are LGHNA and YNFKEQ. The CDR3 consists of 15 residues.

The sample holds a few counts of this clone. This chain joins TRBV6-2 or TRBV6-3 and TRBJ2-7, with D maybe TRBD1 (6 bases). The CDR3 is made up of 12 amino acids. The germline V and J ends were trimmed by 7 bases and 5 bases, with 12 bases remaining between them. The V gene's germline CDR1 is MNHEY and CDR2 SVGEGT. The CDR3 is CASNQGSNEQYF. CDR3 nucleotide sequence: TGTGCCAGCAACCAGGGGAGCAACGAGCAGTACTTC.

This clone was seen at least ten times. V is TRBV5-6 and J is TRBJ1-1; no clear D gene. Germline V CDR1 and CDR2: SGHDT, YYEEEE. V lost 3 bases and J lost 1, with 10 bases in between. This CDR3 is 14 amino acids long. The CDR3 loop reads CASSSPSGNTEAFF. The CDR3, as DNA: TGTGCCAGCAGCTCCCCCTCAGGGAACACTGAAGCTTTCTTT.

A remark on this clone: A much larger clone differs by one base, so this may be a read error. No conserved phenylalanine or tryptophan ends this CDR3, so it is likely a read error. The DNA is omitted, as the CDR3 cannot be located on it reliably, and the CDR3 follows TCRdb's listing. The chain joins TRBV2 to TRBJ2-1. The V gene's germline CDR1 is SNHLY and CDR2 FYNNEI. The CDR3 spans 10 residues, counting both ends. CDR3 sequence: CASSEAEEIS.

This clone was recorded many times. The rearrangement joins TRBV5-1 to TRBJ1-5, with 8 bases lining up with TRBD1. The V gene end was trimmed by 1 base and the J gene end by 4 bases; junction bases not matched to a gene: 4. The CDR3 covers 15 residues. Germline CDR1 is SGHRS and CDR2 is YFSETQ. CDR3 nucleotides: TGCGCCAGCAGCTTGCAGGGGGCGTCTAATCAGCCCCAGCATTTT. It specifies CASSLQGASNQPQHF. Full variable domain (rest looked up from reference TRBV5-1 and TRBJ1-5): KAGVTQTPRYLIKTRGQQVTLSCSPISGHRSVSWYQQTPGQGLQFLFEYFSETQRNKGNFPGRFSGRQFSNSRSEMNVSTLELGDSALYLCASSLQGASNQPQHFGDGTRLSIL.

The chain employs TRBV27 and TRBJ2-2; possible D gene TRBD2, 5 bases. This CDR3 region has 17 residues. V lost 1 base to trimming and J lost 6 bases, with 18 bases between them. Looked up from germline, CDR1 is MNHEY and CDR2 is SMNVEV (reference sequence). DNA for the CDR3: TGTGCCAGCAGTTTATTCGGCATCGGGATTTTGGCCGGGGAGCTGTTTTTT. Amino acids: CASSLFGIGILAGELFF.

This clone was recorded at least ten times. The chain has TRBV24-1 and TRBJ2-7; D possibly uses TRBD1 or TRBD2 (5 bases each). Germline CDR1 and CDR2: KGHDR and SFDVKD. The CDR3 is made up of 16 amino acids. V lost 0 bases and J lost 5, with 16 bases in between. For the CDR3, the DNA is TGTGCCACCAGTGATTTGGGGACCGATCCAGCCCACGAGCAGTACTTC. Translation: CATSDLGTDPAHEQYF.

The table lists this clone with many counts. The CDR3 region is CASSLVSKNYGYTF. The CDR3 DNA is TGTGCCAGCAGCTTAGTATCCAAGAACTATGGCTACACCTTC. V usage is TRBV7-8 and J usage is TRBJ1-2, with D uncertain. Germline V gives CDR1 SGHVS, CDR2 FQNEAQ. The CDR3 runs to 14 residues. The V end lost 1 base, the J end lost 2 bases, and 8 bases lay between the germline ends.

With respect to this clone: A much larger clone lies one base from this, so it may be a read error. The chain employs TRBV28 and TRBJ1-5; perhaps TRBD1 as D (6 bases). The CDR3 length is 16 residues. Deletions cut 4 bases from V and 10 bases from J, with 23 bases between. The germline gives CDR1 MDHEN, CDR2 SYDVKM. CDR3: CASSSHRQEARHPQHF. In nucleotides, the CDR3 is TGTGCCAGCAGTTCTCATCGACAGGAGGCGCGGCATCCCCAGCATTTT.

In this sample, this clone turned up many times. The chain is built from TRBV3-1 and TRBJ1-3; TRBD1 might be the D (6 bases). This CDR3 has 14 amino acids. The germline gives CDR1 LGHDT, CDR2 YNNKEL (reference sequence). Trimming pared 4 bases from V and 4 bases from J, leaving 11 bases between. The chain's CDR3 is CASSLRQVGNTIYF. CDR3 coding DNA: TGTGCCAGCAGCCTCCGACAGGTCGGAAACACCATATATTTT.

This clone was detected many times. The genes are TRBV2 and TRBJ1-5; D is unresolved. Trimming took 1 base from V and 7 from J, leaving 11 bases between them. Germline V gene sequence: CDR1 SNHLY, CDR2 FYNNEI. The CDR3 length is 14 residues. CDR3 coding DNA: TGTGCCAGCAGTGAAGTCCTGGTGGGGCAGCCCCAGCATTTT. This sequence encodes CASSEVLVGQPQHF.

This clone was observed at least ten times. V and J are TRBV9 and TRBJ2-5; no reliable D call. Per the germline V gene, CDR1 is SGDLS and CDR2 is YYNGEE. Between the trimmed V and J ends, which lost 4 bases and 0 bases, there was a span of 10 bases. This CDR3 spans 14 amino acids. CDR3 loop: CASSPYGYQETQYF. The CDR3 DNA is TGTGCCAGCAGCCCCTACGGGTACCAAGAGACCCAGTACTTC.

This clone was counted a few times. CDR3 sequence (DNA): TGTGCCAGCGGAACACAGATGAGTGCCCCAGCTTTCTTT. Its protein product is CASGTQMSAPAFF. The chain combines TRBV27 with TRBJ1-1, with unresolved D. This CDR3 is built from 13 residues. Trimming took off 8 bases at V and 10 bases at J, with 20 bases between the two ends. Germline CDR1 and CDR2: MNHEY and SMNVEV (reference sequence).

J is TRBJ1-2 and V is TRBV20-1; D possibly corresponds to TRBD1 (6 bases). The ends were cut back, 3 bases at V and 3 bases at J, with 11 bases in the middle. Germline values: CDR1 DFQATT, CDR2 SNEGSKA (reference sequence). The CDR3 consists of 13 residues. This chain's CDR3 is CSASGGMDYGYTF. The CDR3 nucleotides are TGCAGTGCTAGCGGGGGCATGGACTATGGCTACACCTTC.

This clone showed up many times. The rearrangement joins TRBV4-1 to TRBJ1-5, with a possible D match to TRBD1 (5 bases). The germline CDR1 and CDR2 sequences are MGHRA and YSYEKL. The CDR3 spans 15 residues. V was shortened by 4 bases and J by 5 bases, with 15 bases between the two germline ends. CDR3 sequence reads: CASSRGWGGYQPQHF. CDR3 DNA sequence: TGCGCCAGCAGCCGGGGTTGGGGGGGTTATCAGCCCCAGCATTTT.